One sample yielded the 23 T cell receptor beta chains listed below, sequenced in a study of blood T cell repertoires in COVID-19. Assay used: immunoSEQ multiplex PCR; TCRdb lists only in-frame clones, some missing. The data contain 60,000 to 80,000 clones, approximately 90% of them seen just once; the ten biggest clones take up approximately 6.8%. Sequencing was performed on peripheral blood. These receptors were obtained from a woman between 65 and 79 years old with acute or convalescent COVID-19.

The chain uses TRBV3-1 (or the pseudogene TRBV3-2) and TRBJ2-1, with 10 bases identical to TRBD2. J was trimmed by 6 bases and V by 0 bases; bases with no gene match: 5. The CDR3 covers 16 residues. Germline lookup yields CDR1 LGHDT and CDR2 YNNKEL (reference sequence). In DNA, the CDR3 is TGTGCCAGCAGCCAAGATGAGCGGGGGGGCCGCAATGAGCAGTTCTTC. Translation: CASSQDERGGRNEQFF.

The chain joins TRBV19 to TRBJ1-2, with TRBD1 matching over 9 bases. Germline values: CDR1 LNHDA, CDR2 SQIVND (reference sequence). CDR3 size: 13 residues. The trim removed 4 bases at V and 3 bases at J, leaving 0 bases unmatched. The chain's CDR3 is CASSRDRDYGYTF. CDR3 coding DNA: TGTGCCAGTAGTAGGGACAGGGACTATGGCTACACCTTC.

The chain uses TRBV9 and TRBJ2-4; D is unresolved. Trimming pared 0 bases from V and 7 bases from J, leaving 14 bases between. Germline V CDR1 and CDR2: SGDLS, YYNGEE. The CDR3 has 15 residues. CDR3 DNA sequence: TGTGCCAGCAGCGTAGAGGCACGTCAGGATAACATTCAGTACTTC. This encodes CASSVEARQDNIQYF.

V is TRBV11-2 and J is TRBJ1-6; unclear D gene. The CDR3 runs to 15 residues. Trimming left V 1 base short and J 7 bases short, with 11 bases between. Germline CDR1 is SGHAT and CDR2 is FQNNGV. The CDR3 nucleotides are TGTGCCAGCAGCTTAGTTCACGCAGGCAATTCACCCCTCCACTTT. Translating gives CASSLVHAGNSPLHF.

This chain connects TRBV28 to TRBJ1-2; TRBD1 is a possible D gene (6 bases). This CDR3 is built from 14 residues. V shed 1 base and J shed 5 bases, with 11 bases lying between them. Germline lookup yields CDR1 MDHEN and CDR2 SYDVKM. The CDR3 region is CASSLFRTDYGYTF. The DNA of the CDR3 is TGTGCCAGCAGTTTATTCCGGACAGATTATGGCTACACCTTC.

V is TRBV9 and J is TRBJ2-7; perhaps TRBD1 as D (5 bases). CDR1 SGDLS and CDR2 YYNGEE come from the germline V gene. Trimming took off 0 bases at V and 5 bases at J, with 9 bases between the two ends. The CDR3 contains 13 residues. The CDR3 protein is CASSVDRGHEQYF. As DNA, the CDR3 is TGTGCCAGCAGCGTAGATAGGGGTCACGAGCAGTACTTC.

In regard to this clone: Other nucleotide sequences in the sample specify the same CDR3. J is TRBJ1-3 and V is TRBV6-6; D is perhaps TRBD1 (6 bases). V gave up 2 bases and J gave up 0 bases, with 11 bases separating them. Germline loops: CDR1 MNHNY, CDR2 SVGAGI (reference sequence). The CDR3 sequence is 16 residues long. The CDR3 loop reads CASSYTGPSSGNTIYF. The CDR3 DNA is TGTGCCAGCAGTTACACAGGGCCAAGCTCTGGAAACACCATATATTTT.

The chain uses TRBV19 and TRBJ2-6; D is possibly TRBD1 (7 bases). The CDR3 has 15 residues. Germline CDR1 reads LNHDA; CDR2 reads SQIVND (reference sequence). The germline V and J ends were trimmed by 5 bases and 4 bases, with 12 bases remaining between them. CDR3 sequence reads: CASSGGTAGANVLTF. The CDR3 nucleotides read TGTGCCAGTAGTGGGGGGACAGCGGGGGCCAACGTCCTGACTTTC.

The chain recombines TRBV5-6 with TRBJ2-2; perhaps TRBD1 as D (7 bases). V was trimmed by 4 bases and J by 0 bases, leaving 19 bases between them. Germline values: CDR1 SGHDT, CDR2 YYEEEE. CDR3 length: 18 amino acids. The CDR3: CASSIAGGTNANTGELFF. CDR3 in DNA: TGTGCCAGCAGCATTGCAGGGGGGACCAACGCGAACACCGGGGAGCTGTTTTTT.

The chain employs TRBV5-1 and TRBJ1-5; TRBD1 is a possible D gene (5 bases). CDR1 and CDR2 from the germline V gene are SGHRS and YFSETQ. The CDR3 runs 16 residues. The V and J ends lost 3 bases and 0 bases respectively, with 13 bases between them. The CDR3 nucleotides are TGCGCCAGCAGCTCTATCCAGGGATATAGCAATCAGCCCCAGCATTTT. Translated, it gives CASSSIQGYSNQPQHF.

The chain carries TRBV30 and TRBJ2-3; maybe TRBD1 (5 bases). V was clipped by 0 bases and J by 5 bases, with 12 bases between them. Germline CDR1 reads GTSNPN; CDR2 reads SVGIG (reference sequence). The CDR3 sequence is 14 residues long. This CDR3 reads CAWSVRAGQDTQYF. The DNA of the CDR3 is TGTGCCTGGAGTGTACGGGCAGGGCAAGATACGCAGTATTTT.

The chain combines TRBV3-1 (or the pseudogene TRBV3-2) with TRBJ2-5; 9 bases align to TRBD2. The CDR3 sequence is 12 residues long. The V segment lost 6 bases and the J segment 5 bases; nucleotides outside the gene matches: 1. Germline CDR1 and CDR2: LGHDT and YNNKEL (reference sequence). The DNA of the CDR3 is TGTGCCAGCAGGCGGGAGGGGGAGACCCAGTACTTC. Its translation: CASRREGETQYF.

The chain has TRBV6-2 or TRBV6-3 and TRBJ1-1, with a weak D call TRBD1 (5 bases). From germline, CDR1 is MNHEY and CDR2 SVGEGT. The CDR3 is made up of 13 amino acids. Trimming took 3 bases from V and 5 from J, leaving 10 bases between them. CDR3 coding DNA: TGTGCCAGCAGTTATGGTCGGGGGACTGAAGCTTTCTTT. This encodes CASSYGRGTEAFF.

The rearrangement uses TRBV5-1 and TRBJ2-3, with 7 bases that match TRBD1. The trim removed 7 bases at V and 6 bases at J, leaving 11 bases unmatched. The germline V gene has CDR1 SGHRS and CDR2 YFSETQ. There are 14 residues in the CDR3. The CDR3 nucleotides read TGCGCCAGCTCTCGTACAGGGGCGACGGATACGCAGTATTTT. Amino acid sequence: CASSRTGATDTQYF.

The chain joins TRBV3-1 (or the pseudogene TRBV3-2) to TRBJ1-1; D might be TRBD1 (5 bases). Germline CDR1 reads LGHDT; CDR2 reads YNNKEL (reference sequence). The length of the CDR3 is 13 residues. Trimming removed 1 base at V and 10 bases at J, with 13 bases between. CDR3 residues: CASSQGQPSGAFF. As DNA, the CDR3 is TGTGCCAGCAGCCAAGGACAGCCCTCGGGAGCTTTCTTT.

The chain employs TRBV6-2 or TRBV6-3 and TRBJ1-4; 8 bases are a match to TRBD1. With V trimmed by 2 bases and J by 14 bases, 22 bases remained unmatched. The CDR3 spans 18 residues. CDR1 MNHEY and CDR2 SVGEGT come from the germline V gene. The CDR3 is CASSYRRDRPLNEKWLFF. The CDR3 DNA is TGTGCCAGCAGTTACCGACGGGACAGGCCATTGAATGAAAAGTGGCTGTTTTTT.

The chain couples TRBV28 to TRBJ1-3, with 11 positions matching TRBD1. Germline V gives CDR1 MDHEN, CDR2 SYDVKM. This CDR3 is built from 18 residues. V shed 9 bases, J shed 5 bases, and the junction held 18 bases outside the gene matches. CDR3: CASSPGTGGSSNRNTIYF. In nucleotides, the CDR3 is TGTGCCAGTTCCCCCGGGACAGGGGGTTCTTCGAATAGAAACACCATATATTTT.

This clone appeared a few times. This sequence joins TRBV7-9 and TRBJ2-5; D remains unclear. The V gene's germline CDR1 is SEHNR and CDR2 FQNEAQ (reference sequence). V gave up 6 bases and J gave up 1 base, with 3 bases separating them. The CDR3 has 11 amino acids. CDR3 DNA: TGTGCCAGCAGGGCCCAAGAGACCCAGTACTTC. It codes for CASRAQETQYF. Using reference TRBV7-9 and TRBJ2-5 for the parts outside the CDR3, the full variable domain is DTGVSQNPRHKITKRGQNVTFRCDPISEHNRLYWYRQTLGQGPEFLTYFQNEAQLEKSRLLSDRFSAERPKGSFSTLEIQRTEQGDSAMYLCASRAQETQYFGPGTRLLVL.

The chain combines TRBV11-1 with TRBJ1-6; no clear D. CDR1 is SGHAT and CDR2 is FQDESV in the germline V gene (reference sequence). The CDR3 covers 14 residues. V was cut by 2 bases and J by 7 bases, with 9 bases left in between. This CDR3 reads CASSLLQTNSPLHF. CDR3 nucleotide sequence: TGTGCCAGCAGCTTATTACAGACGAATTCACCCCTCCACTTT.

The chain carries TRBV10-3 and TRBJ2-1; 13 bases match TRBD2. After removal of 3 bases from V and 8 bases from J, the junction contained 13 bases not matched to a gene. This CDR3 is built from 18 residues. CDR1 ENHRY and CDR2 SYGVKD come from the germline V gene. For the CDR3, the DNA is TGTGCCATCAGTGATCCTCGTAAATCAGGACTAGCGGGAGATGAGCAGTTCTTC. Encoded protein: CAISDPRKSGLAGDEQFF.

The CDR3 spells CASSLERKTASFF. CDR3 coding DNA: TGTGCCAGCAGCTTGGAAAGGAAAACAGCATCTTTCTTT. J is TRBJ1-1 and V is TRBV5-8; D is unclear. CDR1 SGHTS and CDR2 YDEGEE come from the germline V gene. The V end was cut by 0 bases, the J end by 12 bases, with 15 bases between. The CDR3 spans 13 residues.

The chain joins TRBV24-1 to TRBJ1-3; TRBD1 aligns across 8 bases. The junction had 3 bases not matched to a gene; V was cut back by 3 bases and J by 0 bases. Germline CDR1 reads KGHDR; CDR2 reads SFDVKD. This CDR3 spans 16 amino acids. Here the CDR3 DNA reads TGTGCCACCAGTGATCACGGACAGGGCTCTGGAAACACCATATATTTT. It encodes CATSDHGQGSGNTIYF.

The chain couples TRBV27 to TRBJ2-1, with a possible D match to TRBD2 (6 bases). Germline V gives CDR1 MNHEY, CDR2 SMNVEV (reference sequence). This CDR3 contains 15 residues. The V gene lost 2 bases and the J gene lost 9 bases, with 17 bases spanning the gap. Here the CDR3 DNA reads TGTGCCAGCAGTTTACAGGGCCTTGGGAGGCGTGAGCAGTTCTTC. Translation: CASSLQGLGRREQFF.